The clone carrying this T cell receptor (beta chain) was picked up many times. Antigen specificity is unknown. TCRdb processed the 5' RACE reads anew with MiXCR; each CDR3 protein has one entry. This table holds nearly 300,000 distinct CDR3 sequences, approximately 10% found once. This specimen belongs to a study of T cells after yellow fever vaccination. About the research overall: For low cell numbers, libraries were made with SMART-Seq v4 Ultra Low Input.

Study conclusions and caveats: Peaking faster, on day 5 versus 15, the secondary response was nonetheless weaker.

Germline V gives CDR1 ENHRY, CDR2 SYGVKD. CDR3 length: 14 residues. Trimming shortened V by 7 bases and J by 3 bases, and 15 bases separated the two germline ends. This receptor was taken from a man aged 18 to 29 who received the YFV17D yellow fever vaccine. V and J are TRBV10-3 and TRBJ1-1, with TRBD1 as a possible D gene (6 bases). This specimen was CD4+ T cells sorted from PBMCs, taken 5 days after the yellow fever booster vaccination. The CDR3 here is CAITSGQPDTEAFF. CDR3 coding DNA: TGTGCCATCACCTCCGGACAGCCCGACACTGAAGCTTTCTTT.